Listed here are 4 T cell receptor beta chains from one sample, sequenced in a study of low-dose radiotherapy and immunotherapy resistance in tumors. Primers targeting TRAV and TRBV primed first-strand cDNA, covering alpha and beta chains. It was with a constant-region primer and a V-primer adapter that TCRs were amplified over about 20 PCR cycles. TCRdb processed the reads anew with MiXCR; each CDR3 protein has one entry. Here the sample spans around 17,000 distinct CDR3 sequences, about 70% being singletons. The receptor set was obtained from a human donor with advanced metastatic prostate, ovarian, gallbladder or colorectal cancer (not recorded which). This table probably holds off-target reads from a library built for another chain.

V usage is TRBV29-1 and J usage is TRBJ2-1; 7 bases agree with TRBD2. The V segment lost 7 bases and the J segment 9 bases; nucleotides outside the gene matches: 12. Germline loops: CDR1 SQVTM, CDR2 ANQGSEA. The CDR3 length is 13 residues. The DNA for the CDR3 is TGCAGCGCCCGTCGGGCGGGAGAGAGTGAGCAGTTCTTC. Residues: CSARRAGESEQFF.

The chain combines TRBV28 with TRBJ2-7, with D possibly TRBD2 on 5 matching bases. V lost 4 bases, J lost 0 bases, and 10 bases lay in between. This CDR3 comprises 14 residues. Per the germline V gene, CDR1 is MDHEN and CDR2 is SYDVKM. CDR3 protein: CASSSPGTSYEQYF. CDR3 nucleotide sequence: TGTGCCAGCAGTTCCCCGGGAACCTCCTACGAGCAGTACTTC.

This clonotype has a handful of counts. The gene calls are TRBV5-1 and TRBJ2-1, with TRBD1 matching 8 bases. J was trimmed by 5 bases and V by 5 bases; bases with no gene match: 9. CDR3 length equals 15 residues. Germline assignment: CDR1 SGHRS and CDR2 YFSETQ. In DNA form, the CDR3 reads TGCGCCAGCAGTGGTATGGGACAGGCCCACAATGAGCAGTTCTTC. Encoded protein: CASSGMGQAHNEQFF.

The chain uses TRBV7-9 and TRBJ2-5; TRBD2 might be the D (7 bases). The CDR3 sequence is 15 residues long. Trimming took off 5 bases at V and 4 bases at J, with 17 bases between the two ends. Germline CDR1 and CDR2: SEHNR and FQNEAQ (reference sequence). In DNA form, the CDR3 reads TGTGCCAGCAGCCCACCCGGCGGGGGCCGAGAGACCCAGTACTTC. This gives the protein CASSPPGGGRETQYF. Full variable domain (rest looked up from reference TRBV7-9 and TRBJ2-5): DTGVSQNPRHKITKRGQNVTFRCDPISEHNRLYWYRQTLGQGPEFLTYFQNEAQLEKSRLLSDRFSAERPKGSFSTLEIQRTEQGDSAMYLCASSPPGGGRETQYFGPGTRLLVL.